These 8 T cell receptor beta chains were sequenced from one sample in a study of multiple sclerosis patients with progressive multifocal leukoencephalopathy. Generated by immunoSEQ multiplex PCR, the TCRdb table keeps only in-frame clones and is missing some. Of 20,000 to 30,000 clones in the sample, around 93% were seen once. This sample's time point: approximately twelve months of natalizumab therapy. The material sequenced was PBMCs, taken from a patient treated with natalizumab. These receptors all stem from a man aged 25-45 years with multiple sclerosis.

The chain joins TRBV9 to TRBJ2-5; D perhaps matches TRBD1 (5 bases). Germline V gives CDR1 SGDLS, CDR2 YYNGEE. With 0 bases removed from V and 4 bases from J, the gap between germline ends came to 13 bases. The CDR3 length is 15 residues. In DNA, the CDR3 is TGTGCCAGCAGCGTAGGGACACTACAGGCAGAGACCCAGTACTTC. The encoded protein is CASSVGTLQAETQYF.

The chain has TRBV9 and TRBJ2-5; 8 nucleotides agree with TRBD2. The CDR3 runs 16 residues. The germline V gene has CDR1 SGDLS and CDR2 YYNGEE. V was pared by 4 bases and J by 2 bases, with 10 bases of the junction left unmatched. The CDR3 region is CASSYGGLAGQETQYF. CDR3 in DNA: TGTGCCAGCAGCTACGGCGGGTTAGCGGGGCAAGAGACCCAGTACTTC. Full variable domain (remainder filled in from reference TRBV9 and TRBJ2-5): DSGVTQTPKHLITATGQRVTLRCSPRSGDLSVYWYQQSLDQGLQFLIQYYNGEERAKGNILERFSAQQFPDLHSELNLSSLELGDSALYFCASSYGGLAGQETQYFGPGTRLLVL.

The chain uses TRBV6-5 and TRBJ2-5; the D gene could be TRBD1 or TRBD2 (5 bases each). V was trimmed by 7 bases and J by 6 bases, leaving 15 bases between them. This CDR3 region has 13 residues. CDR1 and CDR2 (germline): MNHEY, SVGAGI. CDR3 bases: TGTGCCAGCATCGAATCCGGGGCGAAGACCCAGTACTTC. This translates into CASIESGAKTQYF.

A single count supports this clone. The chain carries TRBV6-5 and TRBJ1-1, with D possibly matching TRBD1 (5 bases). Between the trimmed V and J ends, which lost 7 bases and 4 bases, there was a span of 13 bases. From germline, CDR1 is MNHEY and CDR2 SVGAGI. This CDR3 spans 13 amino acids. This CDR3 is CASTGPRGTEAFF. The CDR3 DNA reads as TGTGCCAGCACTGGACCGAGGGGCACTGAAGCTTTCTTT.

The J gene is TRBJ2-1, the V gene TRBV7-9, with D perhaps assigned TRBD1 or TRBD2 (5 bases each). Trimming shortened V by 9 bases and J by 6 bases, and 15 bases separated the two germline ends. The CDR3 loop spans 13 amino acids. Germline assignment: CDR1 SEHNR and CDR2 FQNEAQ (reference sequence). The CDR3 DNA reads as TGTGCCAGTACCCGGGGCCCGAGCAATGAGCAGTTCTTC. Translating it yields CASTRGPSNEQFF.

The chain combines TRBV6-6 with TRBJ2-1, with D possibly being TRBD1 (6 bases). The CDR3 has 15 residues. With 6 bases removed from V and 2 bases from J, the gap between germline ends came to 14 bases. Germline values: CDR1 MNHNY, CDR2 SVGAGI (reference sequence). CDR3 protein: CASRKTGTTYNEQFF. The CDR3, as DNA: TGTGCCAGCAGAAAAACAGGGACAACCTACAATGAGCAGTTCTTC.

This sequence joins TRBV7-2 and TRBJ1-3; no clear D. The CDR3 is 15 residues long. The V gene's germline CDR1 is SGHTA and CDR2 FQGNSA. Between the trimmed V and J ends, which lost 4 bases and 0 bases, there was a span of 10 bases. This chain's CDR3 is CASSSDGNSGNTIYF. The CDR3 DNA is TGTGCCAGCAGCTCCGACGGAAACTCTGGAAACACCATATATTTT.

J is TRBJ2-5 and V is TRBV7-9; no clear D gene. There are 13 residues in the CDR3. Germline CDR1 SEHNR, CDR2 FQNEAQ (reference sequence). V gave up 4 bases and J gave up 1 base, with 7 bases separating them. The CDR3 loop is CASSSQVQETQYF. CDR3 DNA sequence: TGTGCCAGCAGCTCCCAGGTCCAAGAGACCCAGTACTTC.